This entry describes one T cell receptor beta chain. The sample comes from a study of cytomegalovirus exposure and HLA in healthy donors. TCRdb keeps only in-frame clones here, not all; method: immunoSEQ multiplex PCR. The data hold some 140,000 clones, with approximately 86% observed a single time. The CDR3 sequence is 15 residues long. J was trimmed by 5 bases and V by 7 bases; bases with no gene match: 14. From germline, CDR1 is MNHNY and CDR2 SVGAGI (reference sequence). The material sequenced was PBMCs. V usage is TRBV6-6 and J usage is TRBJ2-7; 7 bases are shared with TRBD2. The clonotype comes from a man aged 18 to 30 in good health and CMV-seropositive. The CDR3 bases are TGTGCCAGCACCATCCCCGGCGGGGGACGAGACGAGCAGTACTTC. Protein: CASTIPGGGRDEQYF.